Included here is one TCR beta chain sequence, with context. The sample is drawn from a study of spatial heterogeneity in lung cancer. Study-level information: Unique TCR and UMI combinations averaged more than ten appearances each in raw reads.

TCRdb re-derived calls from the 5' RACE reads in MiXCR, one entry per CDR3 protein. The table shows around 40,000 distinct CDR3 sequences, with approximately 5.6% occurring only once. Time point denoted: sample taken at primary tumor resection. The clonotype was recovered from a female donor with early-stage non-small cell lung cancer. Sample: PBMCs, taken at surgery.

The CDR3 sequence is CANRWDRDETQYF. The CDR3 DNA sequence: TGTGCCAACAGATGGGACAGGGACGAGACCCAGTACTTC. This sequence joins TRBV6-4 and TRBJ2-5; 9 bases fit TRBD1. The CDR3 runs to 13 residues. Germline values: CDR1 MRHNA, CDR2 SNTAGT. The trim removed 10 bases at V and 5 bases at J, leaving 8 bases unmatched.